The sequence of this T cell receptor (beta chain) was determined in a study of blood T cells in healthy people across ages. For the study at large: About one barcoded beta molecule per two T cells was captured by template switching.

Per germline, CDR1 MNHNY and CDR2 SVGAGI (reference sequence). This CDR3 is built from 14 residues. Deletions cut 7 bases from V and 0 bases from J, with 7 bases between. A sample-barcoded 5' primer and a J-beta primer mix were used in a second PCR of about 6 to 12 cycles. From the 5' RACE reads, TCRdb called clonotypes with MiXCR, one entry per CDR3 protein. The repertoire holds 650,000 to 1,000,000 distinct CDR3 sequences, with 35% to 40% as singletons. The sample comprised blood. The chain is built from TRBV6-6 and TRBJ1-6; D is undetermined. The sequence came from a man aged 18 to 35 in good health. The CDR3 here is CASTKASYNSPLHF. CDR3 sequence (DNA): TGTGCCAGCACCAAAGCCTCCTATAATTCACCCCTCCACTTT.